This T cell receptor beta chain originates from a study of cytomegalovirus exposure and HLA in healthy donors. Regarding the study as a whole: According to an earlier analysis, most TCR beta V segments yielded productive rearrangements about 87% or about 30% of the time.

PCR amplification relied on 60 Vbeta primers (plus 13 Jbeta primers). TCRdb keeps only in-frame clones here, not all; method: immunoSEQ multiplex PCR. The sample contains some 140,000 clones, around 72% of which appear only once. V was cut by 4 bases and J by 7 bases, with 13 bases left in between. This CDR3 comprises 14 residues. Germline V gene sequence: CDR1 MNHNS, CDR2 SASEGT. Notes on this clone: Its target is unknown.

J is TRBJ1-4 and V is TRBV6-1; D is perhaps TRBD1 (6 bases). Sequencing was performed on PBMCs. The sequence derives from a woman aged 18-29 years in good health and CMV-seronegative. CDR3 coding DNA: TGTGCCAGCAGTGTTATGAAGGGGGTTGAAAAACTGTTTTTT. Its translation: CASSVMKGVEKLFF.